This T cell receptor beta chain came from a study of multiple sclerosis patients with progressive multifocal leukoencephalopathy. Using immunoSEQ multiplex PCR, the repertoire was profiled, and TCRdb retains in-frame clones only, with some absent. In the table there are roughly 28,000 clones, approximately 90% of which are singletons. The ends were cut back, 5 bases at V and 1 base at J, with 12 bases in the middle. The germline gives CDR1 MNHEY, CDR2 SMNVEV (reference sequence). The CDR3 runs 14 residues. Time point denoted: before natalizumab initiation. Every listed patient previously received interferon beta; all PML patients were women.

The V gene is TRBV27, the J gene TRBJ2-7, with D possibly being TRBD1 or TRBD2 (5 bases each). Sequencing input: PBMCs. The TCR sequence derives from a human donor with multiple sclerosis. In DNA, the CDR3 is TGTGCCAGCAGTGCAGGGACGGCTTCCTACGAGCAGTACTTC. The encoded protein is CASSAGTASYEQYF.